The 32 T cell receptor beta chains presented below share a single source sample, sequenced in a study of blood T cell repertoires in COVID-19. Clones were sequenced by immunoSEQ multiplex PCR, and TCRdb holds only the in-frame ones, with some missing. The sample contains over 50,000 clones, 80% to 95% of which appear only once. The sequencing input was peripheral blood. The origin of the receptors is a man in his forties or fifties with active COVID-19.

The count of this clone is one. The chain recombines TRBV11-2 with TRBJ2-3; D unclear. Trimming cost V 6 bases and J 6 bases, with 10 bases left between them. Germline CDR1 is SGHAT and CDR2 is FQNNGV. The CDR3 is 12 residues long. The CDR3 sequence: CASSHIEDTQYF. In DNA form, the CDR3 reads TGTGCCAGCAGTCATATTGAGGATACGCAGTATTTT. Using reference TRBV11-2 and TRBJ2-3 for the parts outside the CDR3, the full variable domain is EAGVAQSPRYKIIEKRQSVAFWCNPISGHATLYWYQQILGQGPKLLIQFQNNGVVDDSQLPKDRFSAERLKGVDSTLKIQPAKLEDSAVYLCASSHIEDTQYFGPGTRLTVL.

The gene calls are TRBV7-9 and TRBJ2-7, with 8 nucleotides matching TRBD1. CDR1 and CDR2 (germline): SEHNR, FQNEAQ (reference sequence). The CDR3 covers 14 residues. Trimming removed 6 bases from V and 3 bases from J; junction bases left unmatched: 7. The CDR3 bases are TGTGCCAGCAGTCCCCGGACAGGGCACTACGAGCAGTACTTC. It translates to CASSPRTGHYEQYF. The variable domain in full, with the rest retrieved from reference TRBV7-9 and TRBJ2-7, is DTGVSQNPRHKITKRGQNVTFRCDPISEHNRLYWYRQTLGQGPEFLTYFQNEAQLEKSRLLSDRFSAERPKGSFSTLEIQRTEQGDSAMYLCASSPRTGHYEQYFGPGTRLTVT.

The V and J genes are TRBV28 and TRBJ1-6; 7 bases agree with TRBD1. The CDR3 loop spans 14 amino acids. The junction had 8 bases not matched to a gene; V was cut back by 5 bases and J by 10 bases. Germline V CDR1 and CDR2: MDHEN, SYDVKM. CDR3 DNA sequence: TGTGCCAGCAGTCCCAGACAGGGACGGTCACCCCTCCACTTT. This sequence encodes CASSPRQGRSPLHF.

The chain employs TRBV20-1 and TRBJ2-1; 12 positions match TRBD2. This CDR3 has 18 residues. CDR1 DFQATT and CDR2 SNEGSKA come from the germline V gene (reference sequence). Losses at the gene ends were 3 bases for V and 5 bases for J; bases not matched to a gene: 14. CDR3 in DNA: TGCAGTGCTAGTACCGCTTGGGCTAGCGGGAGGGCCCACAATGAGCAGTTCTTC. As protein: CSASTAWASGRAHNEQFF.

The V and J genes are TRBV11-2 and TRBJ2-5; TRBD1 is a possible D gene (6 bases). This CDR3 contains 16 residues. Trimming took off 5 bases at V and 4 bases at J, with 20 bases between the two ends. Germline loops: CDR1 SGHAT, CDR2 FQNNGV. DNA of the CDR3: TGTGCCAGCAGCCCCAAACCCCAGGGGTGGGCAGAGACCCAGTACTTC. This encodes CASSPKPQGWAETQYF.

The genes are TRBV5-5 and TRBJ1-2; 9 nucleotides line up with TRBD1. V lost 1 base to trimming and J lost 4 bases; unmatched junction nucleotides: 5. Per germline, CDR1 SGHKS and CDR2 YYEKEE (reference sequence). This CDR3 region has 15 residues. This CDR3 is CASSLRGQGPYGYTF. In DNA form, the CDR3 reads TGTGCCAGCAGCTTGCGGGGACAGGGACCCTATGGCTACACCTTC.

The chain carries TRBV24-1 and TRBJ2-5, with 7 bases fitting TRBD1. The J segment lost 1 base and the V segment lost 4 bases, leaving 8 bases of the junction unmatched. The length of the CDR3 is 16 residues. Germline V gene data show CDR1 as KGHDR and CDR2 as SFDVKD. The CDR3 DNA is TGTGCCACCAGTGAGGCCGGGACAGCTTTCCAAGAGACCCAGTACTTC. This translates into CATSEAGTAFQETQYF.

The chain recombines TRBV11-2 with TRBJ1-3; TRBD1 might be the D (5 bases). The CDR3 is made up of 15 amino acids. V gave up 1 base and J gave up 7 bases, with 14 bases separating them. Germline V gene lookup returns CDR1 SGHAT and CDR2 FQNNGV. CDR3 protein: CASSLGWGLRNTIYF. CDR3 nucleotides: TGTGCCAGCAGCTTAGGGTGGGGACTCAGGAACACCATATATTTT.

The V gene is TRBV28, the J gene TRBJ2-2; 8 bases align to TRBD1. In germline, CDR1 is MDHEN, CDR2 SYDVKM. Losses at the gene ends were 3 bases for V and 4 bases for J; bases not matched to a gene: 7. This CDR3 contains 16 residues. The CDR3 sequence is CASSFRGRGRTGELFF. In DNA form, the CDR3 reads TGTGCCAGCAGTTTTCGGGGCAGGGGGCGCACCGGGGAGCTGTTTTTT.

The chain joins TRBV10-3 to TRBJ1-2; D is ambiguous. This CDR3 has 14 residues. Trimming removed 6 bases from V and 2 bases from J, with 13 bases in between. CDR1 ENHRY and CDR2 SYGVKD come from the germline V gene. In nucleotides, the CDR3 is TGTGCCATCAGGGGCTCCATTTTGAACTATGGCTACACCTTC. As protein: CAIRGSILNYGYTF.

This clone was picked up one time. The CDR3 is CASSWGQNQETQYF. The CDR3 DNA reads TGTGCCAGCAGTTGGGGGCAGAATCAAGAGACCCAGTACTTC. This chain joins TRBV6-2 or TRBV6-3 and TRBJ2-5; the D gene is possibly TRBD1 (6 bases). CDR1 MNHEY and CDR2 SVGEGT come from the germline V gene. CDR3 length equals 14 residues. V lost 4 bases and J 2 bases, leaving 11 bases between the germline ends.

Here the CDR3 reads CAWSVSSRDTGELFF. The CDR3 DNA reads TGTGCCTGGAGTGTAAGCTCGCGTGACACCGGGGAGCTGTTTTTT. The gene calls are TRBV30 and TRBJ2-2; unclear D gene. Trimming left V 0 bases short and J 3 bases short, with 11 bases between. Germline CDR1 GTSNPN, CDR2 SVGIG (reference sequence). CDR3 length: 15 residues.

This sequence joins TRBV6-4 and TRBJ2-3; D might be TRBD2 (7 bases). Germline V gene sequence: CDR1 MRHNA, CDR2 SNTAGT. This CDR3 has 15 residues. The V end was cut by 4 bases, the J end by 1 base, with 12 bases between. CDR3 region: CASSGQAGGTDTQYF. For the CDR3, the DNA is TGTGCCAGCAGTGGACAGGCGGGGGGCACAGATACGCAGTATTTT.

In this sample, this clone turned up a few times. V is TRBV6-1 and J is TRBJ2-7; D is possibly TRBD2 (5 bases). This CDR3 region has 14 residues. The germline CDR1 and CDR2 sequences are MNHNS and SASEGT. Trimming shortened V by 3 bases and J by 1 base, and 10 bases separated the two germline ends. The CDR3 DNA sequence: TGTGCCAGCAGTGATGGAGGCAGTTCCTACGAGCAGTACTTC. It is translated as CASSDGGSSYEQYF.

The chain couples TRBV2 to TRBJ1-5, with a possible D match to TRBD1 (5 bases). Germline loops: CDR1 SNHLY, CDR2 FYNNEI. The germline V and J ends were trimmed by 0 bases and 9 bases, with 15 bases remaining between them. The CDR3 is 15 residues long. The CDR3 DNA sequence: TGTGCCAGCAGTGAAGCGCCGGGCGGGGCAGGGCCCCAGCATTTT. This codes for CASSEAPGGAGPQHF.

V is TRBV7-9 and J is TRBJ1-1; a possible D gene is TRBD1 (5 bases). The germline V and J ends were trimmed by 1 base and 4 bases, with 10 bases remaining between them. Germline CDR1 and CDR2: SEHNR and FQNEAQ (reference sequence). This CDR3 is built from 14 residues. CDR3 loop: CASSLGQSFTEAFF. The CDR3 region has the DNA TGTGCCAGCAGCTTAGGACAGTCATTCACTGAAGCTTTCTTT.

The V gene is TRBV3-1 (or the pseudogene TRBV3-2), the J gene TRBJ2-7, with 8 positions matching TRBD1. Germline V lookup: CDR1 LGHDT, CDR2 YNNKEL (reference sequence). V gave up 2 bases and J gave up 4 bases; unmatched junction bases: 7. CDR3 length: 15 amino acids. This CDR3 reads CASSQLQDRVYEQYF. The CDR3 bases are TGTGCCAGCAGCCAACTACAGGACAGGGTATACGAGCAGTACTTC.

The rearrangement links TRBV2 to TRBJ1-1, with 7 nucleotides matching TRBD1. The CDR3 spans 15 residues. The J segment lost 2 bases and the V segment lost 8 bases, leaving 11 bases of the junction unmatched. Germline CDR1 SNHLY, CDR2 FYNNEI. In DNA form, the CDR3 reads TGTGCCAGCGCAAGGTCGGGACAGCACAACACTGAAGCTTTCTTT. This translates into CASARSGQHNTEAFF.

V is TRBV7-7 and J is TRBJ2-2, with unresolved D. From germline, CDR1 is SSHAT and CDR2 FNYEAQ (reference sequence). The CDR3 loop spans 14 amino acids. The V end lost 2 bases, the J end lost 2 bases, and 6 bases lay between the germline ends. The CDR3 coding sequence is TGTGCCAGCAGCTTATTGGGCAACACCGGGGAGCTGTTTTTT. Protein product: CASSLLGNTGELFF.

The chain joins TRBV5-1 to TRBJ2-2, with D possibly being TRBD2 (6 bases). Germline loops: CDR1 SGHRS, CDR2 YFSETQ. This CDR3 has 15 amino acids. The V end lost 7 bases, the J end lost 4 bases, and 17 bases lay between the germline ends. The CDR3 region has the DNA TGCGCCAGCGGCCGGGCGGGGCCCGGCACCGGGGAGCTGTTTTTT. It is translated as CASGRAGPGTGELFF.

Remarks on this clone: The germline gene is not matched at one end of the junction; a read error may be the cause. This chain links TRBV9 with TRBJ2-7; 9 bases map to TRBD2. CDR1 SGDLS and CDR2 YYNGEE come from the germline V gene. The CDR3 covers 13 residues. CDR3 protein: CASSVASLAGAPF. The CDR3 nucleotides read TGTGCCAGCAGCGTAGCCTCACTAGCGGGCGCCCCGTTC.

The V call is TRBV14, the J call TRBJ1-1; TRBD1 agrees at 8 bases. The CDR3 has 13 residues. With 5 bases clipped from V and 10 bases from J, the junction kept 9 bases outside the gene matches. The germline V gene encodes CDR1 SGHDN and CDR2 FVKESK. CDR3 bases: TGTGCCAGCAGCGAATCAGGGGGCCAGGGAGCTTTCTTT. It is translated as CASSESGGQGAFF.

This sequence joins TRBV2 and TRBJ1-6; D is unclear. The germline V gene encodes CDR1 SNHLY and CDR2 FYNNEI. Between the trimmed V and J ends, which lost 5 bases and 9 bases, there was a span of 8 bases. The CDR3 is 12 amino acids. The chain's CDR3 is CASSLRGSPLHF. In nucleotides, the CDR3 is TGTGCCAGCAGTCTTCGGGGTTCACCCCTCCACTTT.

The CDR3 DNA reads TGTGCCAGCAGTTGGGACAGGGGGTACGAGCAGTACTTC. Its translation: CASSWDRGYEQYF. The rearrangement uses TRBV6-5 and TRBJ2-7, with TRBD1 matching over 11 bases. The germline V gene has CDR1 MNHEY and CDR2 SVGAGI. V was clipped by 4 bases and J by 4 bases; unmatched bases: 0. CDR3 size: 13 residues.

The chain carries TRBV19 and TRBJ2-2, with 11 bases lining up with TRBD1. V shed 3 bases, J shed 4 bases, and the junction held 1 base outside the gene matches. Per germline, CDR1 LNHDA and CDR2 SQIVND (reference sequence). The CDR3 has 15 amino acids. DNA of the CDR3: TGTGCCAGTAGTATGGGACAGGGGGGCACCGGGGAGCTGTTTTTT. Protein sequence: CASSMGQGGTGELFF.

CDR3 loop: CASSQEGDLRTSGRAYNEQFF. The CDR3, as DNA: TGCGCCAGCAGCCAAGAGGGGGACTTGAGGACTAGCGGGAGGGCCTACAATGAGCAGTTCTTC. The chain couples TRBV4-1 to TRBJ2-1; TRBD2 matches at 15 bases. The trim removed 0 bases at V and 2 bases at J, leaving 11 bases unmatched. CDR1 MGHRA and CDR2 YSYEKL come from the germline V gene. The CDR3 spans 21 residues.

This sequence joins TRBV12-3 or TRBV12-4 and TRBJ1-2; D remains unclear. The CDR3 is 12 amino acids. V was trimmed by 7 bases and J by 1 base, leaving 7 bases between them. The DNA of the CDR3 is TGTGCCAGCACCGTAAATAACTATGGCTACACCTTC. It encodes CASTVNNYGYTF.

This sequence joins TRBV7-8 and TRBJ2-1; tentative D call: TRBD2 (5 bases). Germline loops: CDR1 SGHVS, CDR2 FQNEAQ. The CDR3 contains 13 residues. Trimming removed 4 bases at V and 12 bases at J, with 16 bases between. The CDR3 DNA reads as TGTGCCAGCAGCTCCCGGATCGAGGGCGGGCAGTTCTTC. It codes for CASSSRIEGGQFF.

There are a few counts of this clone. This rearrangement joins TRBV2 to TRBJ1-5, with 8 bases lining up with TRBD1. Germline CDR1 SNHLY, CDR2 FYNNEI. The CDR3 runs 14 residues. Unmatched junction bases numbered 7, after V lost 6 bases and J lost 6 bases. CDR3 sequence reads: CASSVRDRFQPQHF. The CDR3, as DNA: TGTGCCAGCAGCGTTCGGGACAGGTTTCAGCCCCAGCATTTT.

The V gene is TRBV6-4, the J gene TRBJ2-7; no reliable D call. From germline, CDR1 is MRHNA and CDR2 SNTAGT. The CDR3 contains 14 residues. The V end lost 3 bases, the J end lost 4 bases, and 13 bases lay between the germline ends. The CDR3 loop reads CASSEASPMYEQYF. CDR3 in DNA: TGTGCCAGCAGTGAAGCTTCTCCTATGTACGAGCAGTACTTC.

The chain recombines TRBV7-2 with TRBJ1-1; no firm D call. CDR3 length: 13 amino acids. V lost 0 bases to trimming and J lost 9 bases, with 11 bases between them. Germline lookup yields CDR1 SGHTA and CDR2 FQGNSA. CDR3 nucleotide sequence: TGTGCCAGCAGCTTAGCGCCCGGGTTTCAAGCTTTCTTT. Its translation: CASSLAPGFQAFF.

The genes are TRBV4-1 and TRBJ1-5; the D gene is possibly TRBD1 (6 bases). The CDR3 has 15 amino acids. In germline, CDR1 is MGHRA, CDR2 YSYEKL. The V gene lost 1 base and the J gene lost 6 bases, with 13 bases spanning the gap. CDR3 in amino acids: CASSQVQGRIQPQHF. Written as DNA, the CDR3 is TGCGCCAGCAGCCAAGTCCAGGGGAGAATTCAGCCCCAGCATTTT.